The 19 T cell receptor beta chains below all came from one sample that was sequenced in a study of glioma-infiltrating T cells after dendritic cell vaccination. The table came from immunoSEQ multiplex PCR; TCRdb's copy has only in-frame clones and leaves some out. The data contain about 30,000 clones, 90% to 95% of them singletons. Sequenced here: blood, sampled before dendritic cell vaccination. The receptors were gathered from a human donor with glioblastoma.

V usage is TRBV11-3 and J usage is TRBJ2-3; a possible D gene is TRBD2 (6 bases). Per germline, CDR1 SGHNT and CDR2 YENEEA. CDR3 length: 16 amino acids. Trimming shortened V by 1 base and J by 0 bases, and 11 bases separated the two germline ends. As DNA, the CDR3 is TGTGCCAGCAGCTTAGGGGCTAGCGTCAGCACAGATACGCAGTATTTT. Translated: CASSLGASVSTDTQYF.

In its sample, this clone was seen once. This rearrangement joins TRBV19 to TRBJ2-7, with TRBD1 as a possible D gene (6 bases). Germline V lookup: CDR1 LNHDA, CDR2 SQIVND (reference sequence). This CDR3 spans 17 amino acids. V lost 8 bases and J 0 bases, leaving 23 bases between the germline ends. The CDR3 sequence: CASGASTGFGSSYEQYF. The CDR3 nucleotides are TGTGCCAGTGGCGCGTCGACAGGCTTCGGCAGCTCCTACGAGCAGTACTTC. The full variable domain, completed using reference TRBV19 and TRBJ2-7, is DGGITQSPKYLFRKEGQNVTLSCEQNLNHDAMYWYRQDPGQGLRLIYYSQIVNDFQKGDIAEGYSVSREKKESFPLTVTSAQKNPTAFYLCASGASTGFGSSYEQYFGPGTRLTVT.

The V and J genes are TRBV7-9 and TRBJ2-7; 14 bases line up with TRBD2. CDR3 length: 15 residues. V lost 5 bases to trimming and J lost 1 base; unmatched junction nucleotides: 1. The germline CDR1 and CDR2 sequences are SEHNR and FQNEAQ (reference sequence). The CDR3 loop is CASSRLAGGSYEQYF. The CDR3 bases are TGTGCCAGCAGCAGACTAGCGGGGGGGTCCTACGAGCAGTACTTC.

V and J are TRBV5-1 and TRBJ1-1; no clear D. The CDR3 is 12 amino acids. Deletions cut 5 bases from V and 4 bases from J, with 9 bases between. Per germline, CDR1 SGHRS and CDR2 YFSETQ. The CDR3 spells CASRGSGTEAFF. The CDR3 DNA reads as TGCGCCAGCAGGGGGAGCGGCACTGAAGCTTTCTTT.

The chain links TRBV27 to TRBJ2-5; 11 bases are shared with TRBD2. Per the germline V gene, CDR1 is MNHEY and CDR2 is SMNVEV (reference sequence). The CDR3 contains 14 residues. V trimming: 10 bases; J trimming: 2 bases; junction bases outside the gene matches: 6. The CDR3 loop is CANERLAGQETQYF. CDR3 bases: TGTGCCAACGAAAGACTAGCGGGACAAGAGACCCAGTACTTC.

The rearrangement links TRBV10-2 to TRBJ1-5, with D maybe TRBD1 (5 bases). Germline assignment: CDR1 WSHSY and CDR2 SAAADI. V shed 4 bases and J shed 8 bases, with 12 bases lying between them. This CDR3 spans 13 amino acids. CDR3 coding DNA: TGCGCCAGCAGTGGGCAGGCCAGGGAGCCCCAGCATTTT. As protein: CASSGQAREPQHF.

J is TRBJ2-7 and V is TRBV7-2; 9 positions agree with TRBD2. The CDR3 loop spans 15 amino acids. The V and J ends lost 6 bases and 0 bases, in that order; junction bases with no gene match: 6. In germline, CDR1 is SGHTA, CDR2 FQGNSA. The CDR3, as DNA: TGTGCCAGCAGTCCAATAGCGGGGGCCTCCTACGAGCAGTACTTC. Residues: CASSPIAGASYEQYF.

This chain uses TRBV19 with TRBJ1-2, with 7 bases matching TRBD1. Trimming at V came to 3 bases and at J to 8 bases, leaving 15 bases not matched to a gene. Germline CDR1 is LNHDA and CDR2 is SQIVND (reference sequence). The CDR3 consists of 16 residues. The CDR3 spells CASSILNRGSRMGYTF. CDR3 in DNA: TGTGCCAGTAGTATCCTGAACAGGGGATCCCGAATGGGCTACACCTTC.

The gene calls are TRBV7-2 and TRBJ2-1; D not certain. V was clipped by 6 bases and J by 0 bases, with 6 bases between them. The CDR3 covers 13 residues. Germline CDR1 SGHTA, CDR2 FQGNSA. DNA of the CDR3: TGTGCCAGCAGTTTTAGCTCCTACAATGAGCAGTTCTTC. This translates into CASSFSSYNEQFF.

Here the CDR3 reads CASSSGDRRYSNQPQHF. The CDR3 DNA reads TGTGCCAGCAGCTCCGGGGACAGGCGATATAGCAATCAGCCCCAGCATTTT. The V call is TRBV13, the J call TRBJ1-5; 8 bases agree with TRBD1. CDR1 PRHDT and CDR2 FYEKMQ come from the germline V gene (reference sequence). CDR3 length: 17 residues. V dropped 4 bases and J dropped 0; count of bases not matched to a gene: 8. Combining the CDR3 with reference TRBV13 and TRBJ1-5 gives the whole variable domain AAGVIQSPRHLIKEKRETATLKCYPIPRHDTVYWYQQGPGQDPQFLISFYEKMQSDKGSIPDRFSAQQFSDYHSELNMSSLELGDSALYFCASSSGDRRYSNQPQHFGDGTRLSIL.

J is TRBJ2-5 and V is TRBV5-1, with TRBD2 matching 15 bases. The germline V gene has CDR1 SGHRS and CDR2 YFSETQ. The J segment lost 1 base and the V segment lost 6 bases, leaving 10 bases of the junction unmatched. The CDR3 runs to 18 residues. The CDR3 DNA sequence: TGCGCCAGCATCCCGACCGGACTAGCGGGGGGGTCCCAAGAGACCCAGTACTTC. Protein product: CASIPTGLAGGSQETQYF.

In its sample, this clone was seen a few times. The chain employs TRBV10-3 and TRBJ2-3; 9 bases are shared with TRBD2. The germline CDR1 and CDR2 sequences are ENHRY and SYGVKD. The V and J ends lost 7 bases and 1 base, in that order; junction bases with no gene match: 6. CDR3 length equals 15 residues. DNA of the CDR3: TGTGCCATCACCGGGCGGGGGGGTGGCACAGATACGCAGTATTTT. Its translation: CAITGRGGGTDTQYF.

V and J are TRBV6-5 and TRBJ1-1; D perhaps matches TRBD1 (5 bases). Trimming stripped 5 bases from V and 1 base from J, with 8 bases between. This CDR3 spans 13 amino acids. Germline lookup yields CDR1 MNHEY and CDR2 SVGAGI. The CDR3 region is CASSRGPNTEAFF. The CDR3 DNA is TGTGCCAGCAGTAGGGGCCCGAACACTGAAGCTTTCTTT.

The chain carries TRBV19 and TRBJ2-1; TRBD2 might be the D (6 bases). The CDR3 loop spans 15 amino acids. The germline V and J ends were trimmed by 3 bases and 3 bases, with 12 bases remaining between them. In germline, CDR1 is LNHDA, CDR2 SQIVND (reference sequence). This chain's CDR3 is CASSIGGVDYNEQFF. The CDR3 region has the DNA TGTGCCAGTAGTATTGGCGGGGTAGACTACAATGAGCAGTTCTTC.

V gene TRBV6-1 combines with J gene TRBJ2-7, with D possibly being TRBD2 (6 bases). Germline V gives CDR1 MNHNS, CDR2 SASEGT. V dropped 6 bases and J dropped 9 bases, with 21 bases sitting between them. The CDR3 runs 14 residues. CDR3 sequence: CASSDRPIMGGQYF. The CDR3 DNA is TGTGCCAGCAGCGACCGACCTATTATGGGAGGGCAGTACTTC.

The chain couples TRBV19 to TRBJ1-1, with 8 bases fitting TRBD1. The CDR3 spans 15 residues. Unmatched junction bases numbered 7, after V lost 5 bases and J lost 2 bases. Per germline, CDR1 LNHDA and CDR2 SQIVND (reference sequence). The CDR3, as DNA: TGTGCCAGTAGTCTTTCCGGGACAGGTAACACTGAAGCTTTCTTT. Translation gives CASSLSGTGNTEAFF.

The V call is TRBV19, the J call TRBJ2-5, with 9 bases matching TRBD1. The CDR3 runs to 15 residues. Per germline, CDR1 LNHDA and CDR2 SQIVND (reference sequence). With 5 bases clipped from V and 3 bases from J, the junction kept 7 bases outside the gene matches. DNA for the CDR3: TGTGCCAGTAGTTCACAGGGGGCCCTAGAAGAGACCCAGTACTTC. Translated: CASSSQGALEETQYF.

V and J are TRBV5-1 and TRBJ1-1, with D possibly being TRBD1 (5 bases). The V gene's germline CDR1 is SGHRS and CDR2 YFSETQ. CDR3 length: 13 residues. Trimming pared 7 bases from V and 4 bases from J, leaving 14 bases between. In DNA, the CDR3 is TGCGCCAGCCGAACAGGAATAGGCACTGAAGCTTTCTTT. Its translation is CASRTGIGTEAFF. The full variable domain, completed using reference TRBV5-1 and TRBJ1-1, is KAGVTQTPRYLIKTRGQQVTLSCSPISGHRSVSWYQQTPGQGLQFLFEYFSETQRNKGNFPGRFSGRQFSNSRSEMNVSTLELGDSALYLCASRTGIGTEAFFGQGTRLTVV.

This sequence joins TRBV5-1 and TRBJ2-7; 7 nucleotides align to TRBD1. The CDR3 sequence is 16 residues long. The germline V gene encodes CDR1 SGHRS and CDR2 YFSETQ. Trimming removed 0 bases from V and 2 bases from J; junction bases left unmatched: 8. CDR3 coding DNA: TGCGCCAGCAGCTTGGAAGGGGGCGGTACGGCCTACGAGCAGTACTTC. It encodes CASSLEGGGTAYEQYF.